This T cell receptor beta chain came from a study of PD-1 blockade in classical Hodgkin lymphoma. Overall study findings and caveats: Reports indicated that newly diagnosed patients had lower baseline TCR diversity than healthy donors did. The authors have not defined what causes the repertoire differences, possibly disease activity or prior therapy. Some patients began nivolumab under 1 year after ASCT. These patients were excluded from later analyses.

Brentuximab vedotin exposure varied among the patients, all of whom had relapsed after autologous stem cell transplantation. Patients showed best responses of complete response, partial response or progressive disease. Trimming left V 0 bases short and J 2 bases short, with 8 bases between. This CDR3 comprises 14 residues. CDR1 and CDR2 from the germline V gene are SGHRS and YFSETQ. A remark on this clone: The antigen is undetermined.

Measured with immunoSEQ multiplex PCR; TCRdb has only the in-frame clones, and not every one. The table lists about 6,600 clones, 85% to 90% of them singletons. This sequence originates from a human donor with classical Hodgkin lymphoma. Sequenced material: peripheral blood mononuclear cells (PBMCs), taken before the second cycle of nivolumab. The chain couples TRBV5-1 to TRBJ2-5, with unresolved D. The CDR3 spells CASSLDFRQETQYF. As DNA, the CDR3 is TGCGCCAGCAGCTTGGATTTCCGTCAAGAGACCCAGTACTTC.